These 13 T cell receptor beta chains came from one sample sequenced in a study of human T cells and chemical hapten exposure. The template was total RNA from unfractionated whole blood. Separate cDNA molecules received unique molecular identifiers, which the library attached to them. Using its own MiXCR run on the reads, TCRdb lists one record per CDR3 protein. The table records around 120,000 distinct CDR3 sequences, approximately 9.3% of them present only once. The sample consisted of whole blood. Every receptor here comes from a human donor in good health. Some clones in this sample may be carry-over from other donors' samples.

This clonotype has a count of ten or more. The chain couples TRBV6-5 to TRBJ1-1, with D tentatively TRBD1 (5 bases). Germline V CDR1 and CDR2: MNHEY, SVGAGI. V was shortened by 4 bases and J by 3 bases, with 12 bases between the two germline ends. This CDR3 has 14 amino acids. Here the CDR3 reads CASSSRGSYTEAFF. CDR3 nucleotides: TGTGCCAGCAGTTCTAGGGGATCGTACACTGAAGCTTTCTTT.

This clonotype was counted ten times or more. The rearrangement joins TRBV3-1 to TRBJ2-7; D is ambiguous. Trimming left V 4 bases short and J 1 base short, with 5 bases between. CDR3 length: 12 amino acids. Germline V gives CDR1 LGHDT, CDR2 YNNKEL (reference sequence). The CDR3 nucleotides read TGTGCCAGCAGCCCGCGATCCTACGAGCAGTACTTC. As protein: CASSPRSYEQYF.

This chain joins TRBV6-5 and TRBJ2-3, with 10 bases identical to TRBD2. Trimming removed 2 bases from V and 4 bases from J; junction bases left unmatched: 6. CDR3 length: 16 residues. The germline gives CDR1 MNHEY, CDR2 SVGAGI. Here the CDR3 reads CASSYGIAGGPDTQYF. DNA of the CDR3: TGTGCCAGCAGTTACGGAATAGCGGGAGGCCCAGATACGCAGTATTTT.

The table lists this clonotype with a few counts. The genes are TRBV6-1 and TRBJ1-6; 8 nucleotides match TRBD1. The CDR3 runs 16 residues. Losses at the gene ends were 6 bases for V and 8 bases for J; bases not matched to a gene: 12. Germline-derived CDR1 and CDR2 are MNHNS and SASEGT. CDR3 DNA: TGTGCCAGCAGAAACCAGGGGGCTTTATTGGATTCACCCCTCCACTTT. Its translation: CASRNQGALLDSPLHF.

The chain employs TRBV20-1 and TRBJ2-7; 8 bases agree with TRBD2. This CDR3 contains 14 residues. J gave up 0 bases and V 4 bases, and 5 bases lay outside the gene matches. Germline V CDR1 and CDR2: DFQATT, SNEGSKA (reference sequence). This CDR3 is CSATVGRGSYEQYF. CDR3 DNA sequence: TGCAGTGCTACGGTCGGGAGGGGCTCCTACGAGCAGTACTTC.

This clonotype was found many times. The CDR3: CASTRQGARGEAFF. CDR3 DNA: TGTGCCAGCACCCGCCAAGGGGCGCGAGGCGAAGCTTTCTTT. J is TRBJ1-1 and V is TRBV6-6, with TRBD1 as a possible D gene (5 bases). The CDR3 has 14 residues. V was shortened by 7 bases and J by 8 bases, with 20 bases between the two germline ends. The germline V gene encodes CDR1 MNHNY and CDR2 SVGAGI (reference sequence).

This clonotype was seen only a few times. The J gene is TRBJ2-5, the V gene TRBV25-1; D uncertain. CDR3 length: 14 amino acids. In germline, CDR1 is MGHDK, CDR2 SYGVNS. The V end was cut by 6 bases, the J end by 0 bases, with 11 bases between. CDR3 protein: CASRPDGYQETQYF. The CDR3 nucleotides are TGTGCCAGCAGGCCGGACGGATACCAAGAGACCCAGTACTTC.

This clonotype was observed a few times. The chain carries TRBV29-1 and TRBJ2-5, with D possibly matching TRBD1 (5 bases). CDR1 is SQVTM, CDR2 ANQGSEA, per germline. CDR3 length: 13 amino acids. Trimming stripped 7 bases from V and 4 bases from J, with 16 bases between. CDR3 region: CSARQNPPETQYF. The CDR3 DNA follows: TGCAGCGCCCGACAGAATCCTCCAGAGACCCAGTACTTC.

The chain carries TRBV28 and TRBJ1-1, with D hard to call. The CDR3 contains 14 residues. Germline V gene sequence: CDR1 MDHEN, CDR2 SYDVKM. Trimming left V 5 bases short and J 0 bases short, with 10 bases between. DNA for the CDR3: TGTGCCAGCAGTCCGCTATTTCTGAACACTGAAGCTTTCTTT. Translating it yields CASSPLFLNTEAFF.

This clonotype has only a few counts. CDR3 amino acids: CSARGRLADTQYF. The CDR3 DNA reads TGCAGTGCTAGAGGCAGGCTTGCAGATACGCAGTATTTT. The chain is built from TRBV20-1 and TRBJ2-3; no reliable D call. The CDR3 length is 13 residues. Trimming removed 1 base from V and 4 bases from J, with 9 bases in between. Germline CDR1 is DFQATT and CDR2 is SNEGSKA (reference sequence).

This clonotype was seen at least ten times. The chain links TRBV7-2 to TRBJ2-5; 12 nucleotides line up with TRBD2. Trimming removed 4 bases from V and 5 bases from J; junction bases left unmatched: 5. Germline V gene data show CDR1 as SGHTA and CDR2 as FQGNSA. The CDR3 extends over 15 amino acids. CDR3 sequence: CASSSTSGGMETQYF. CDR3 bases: TGTGCCAGCAGCTCCACTAGCGGGGGGATGGAGACCCAGTACTTC.

The CDR3 reads CANRTGVDQYF. The CDR3 DNA reads as TGTGCCAACCGGACAGGGGTGGACCAGTACTTC. The gene calls are TRBV19 and TRBJ2-5; 9 nucleotides agree with TRBD1. V shed 10 bases, J shed 10 bases, and the junction held 7 bases outside the gene matches. CDR3 size: 11 residues. The germline gives CDR1 LNHDA, CDR2 SQIVND (reference sequence).

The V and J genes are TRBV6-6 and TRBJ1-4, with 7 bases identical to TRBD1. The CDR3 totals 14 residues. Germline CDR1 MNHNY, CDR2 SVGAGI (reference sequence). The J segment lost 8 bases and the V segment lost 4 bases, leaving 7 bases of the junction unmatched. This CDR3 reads CASSLTGMVEKLFF. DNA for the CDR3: TGTGCCAGCAGTTTGACAGGGATGGTCGAAAAACTGTTTTTT.